A single sample is the source of the 17 T cell receptor beta chains below, sequenced in a study of blood T cell repertoires in COVID-19. Here immunoSEQ multiplex PCR was the method, and the copy in TCRdb shows in-frame clones only, minus some. The sample contains 150,000 to 200,000 clones, around 84% of which appear only once. The specimen sequenced was peripheral blood. The receptors shown here come from a man aged 25 to 40 with active or convalescent COVID-19.

The V gene is TRBV28, the J gene TRBJ1-2, with 7 bases fitting TRBD1. This CDR3 has 14 amino acids. Germline trimming cut 5 bases from V and 2 bases from J; bases unmatched to any gene: 5. The germline V gene has CDR1 MDHEN and CDR2 SYDVKM. CDR3 bases: TGTGCCAGCAGTATGGGACAGAGGAACTATGGCTACACCTTC. Encoded protein: CASSMGQRNYGYTF.

This clone was seen a handful of times. This chain links TRBV28 with TRBJ1-2; D uncertain. This CDR3 has 15 amino acids. V lost 3 bases to trimming and J lost 6 bases, with 17 bases between them. Germline V CDR1 and CDR2: MDHEN, SYDVKM. The CDR3 here is CASSFVTRRRNGYTF. The DNA for the CDR3 is TGTGCCAGCAGTTTCGTGACCCGCAGGAGGAATGGCTACACCTTC.

The chain joins TRBV3-1 (or the pseudogene TRBV3-2) to TRBJ1-2; tentatively, D is TRBD1 (6 bases). This CDR3 spans 16 amino acids. Germline lookup yields CDR1 LGHDT and CDR2 YNNKEL (reference sequence). Trimming took off 3 bases at V and 4 bases at J, with 18 bases between the two ends. The CDR3 sequence: CASSQGARGVGYGYTF. The CDR3 nucleotides read TGTGCCAGCAGCCAGGGGGCCCGGGGGGTTGGCTATGGCTACACCTTC.

The chain couples TRBV7-3 to TRBJ1-3; a possible D gene is TRBD1 (5 bases). V lost 3 bases, J lost 0 bases, and 9 bases lay in between. CDR3 length: 15 amino acids. Germline V gene lookup returns CDR1 SGHTA and CDR2 FQGTGA. The CDR3 sequence: CASSFDGHSGNTIYF. Here the CDR3 DNA reads TGTGCCAGCAGCTTCGACGGACACTCTGGAAACACCATATATTTT.

CDR3 nucleotide sequence: TGCGCCAGCAGCCAAGGTAGAGTTCCCTACGAGCAGTACTTC. It codes for CASSQGRVPYEQYF. The chain uses TRBV4-3 and TRBJ2-7; D remains ambiguous. This CDR3 comprises 14 residues. With 1 base removed from V and 2 bases from J, the gap between germline ends came to 9 bases. Germline CDR1 reads LGHNA; CDR2 reads YSLEER.

This chain connects TRBV7-3 to TRBJ2-6, with D tentatively TRBD1 (7 bases). In germline, CDR1 is SGHTA, CDR2 FQGTGA. This CDR3 is built from 16 residues. The ends were cut back, 5 bases at V and 4 bases at J, with 15 bases in the middle. CDR3 nucleotides: TGTGCCAGCAGCCCAGGGGGGTGGGCCGGGGCCAACGTCCTGACTTTC. As protein: CASSPGGWAGANVLTF.

The rearrangement uses TRBV28 and TRBJ1-5, with a possible D match to TRBD1 (5 bases). This CDR3 is built from 15 residues. Germline V lookup: CDR1 MDHEN, CDR2 SYDVKM. The V end lost 4 bases, the J end lost 4 bases, and 14 bases lay between the germline ends. CDR3 residues: CASSWDWGGNQPQHF. The CDR3 coding sequence is TGTGCCAGCAGTTGGGACTGGGGGGGGAATCAGCCCCAGCATTTT.

This chain connects TRBV5-4 to TRBJ1-2; 10 nucleotides match TRBD1. The V segment lost 4 bases and the J segment 4 bases; nucleotides outside the gene matches: 4. The CDR3 runs to 14 residues. In germline, CDR1 is SGHNT, CDR2 YYREEE (reference sequence). This chain's CDR3 is CASSTGQGGYGYTF. The CDR3 DNA is TGTGCCAGCAGCACTGGACAGGGGGGCTATGGCTACACCTTC.

The chain uses TRBV5-1 and TRBJ1-2, with D possibly being TRBD1 (5 bases). Germline lookup yields CDR1 SGHRS and CDR2 YFSETQ. V was cut by 0 bases and J by 8 bases, with 14 bases left in between. The CDR3 consists of 14 residues. In DNA, the CDR3 is TGCGCCAGCAGCTTGGCAGGGATCCGCAACGGCTACACCTTC. It encodes CASSLAGIRNGYTF.

This chain uses TRBV7-2 with TRBJ1-2; 9 bases map to TRBD1. Germline CDR1 and CDR2: SGHTA and FQGNSA. The CDR3 covers 15 residues. The V and J ends lost 5 bases and 3 bases, in that order; junction bases with no gene match: 7. The CDR3 DNA reads as TGTGCCAGCAGCGTTACCGGGACAGGGTACTATGGCTACACCTTC. Its translation is CASSVTGTGYYGYTF.

V is TRBV7-9 and J is TRBJ1-4, with 9 bases identical to TRBD1. Germline CDR1 SEHNR, CDR2 FQNEAQ (reference sequence). V trimming: 6 bases; J trimming: 7 bases; junction bases outside the gene matches: 6. This CDR3 spans 14 amino acids. CDR3 residues: CASRRDRAREKLFF. The DNA for the CDR3 is TGTGCCAGCAGGCGGGACAGGGCGCGTGAAAAACTGTTTTTT.

In its sample, this clone was seen a few times. The chain links TRBV4-3 to TRBJ1-3; no definite D call. Per the germline V gene, CDR1 is LGHNA and CDR2 is YSLEER. CDR3 length: 13 amino acids. With 0 bases removed from V and 7 bases from J, the gap between germline ends came to 7 bases. CDR3 protein: CASSQDLRNTIYF. CDR3 DNA: TGCGCCAGCAGCCAAGATCTTCGGAACACCATATATTTT.

The rearrangement links TRBV10-3 to TRBJ2-3; 10 bases are shared with TRBD2. Germline CDR1 reads ENHRY; CDR2 reads SYGVKD. J was trimmed by 2 bases and V by 2 bases; bases with no gene match: 4. The CDR3 loop spans 16 amino acids. CDR3 amino acids: CAISELSGGDTDTQYF. Here the CDR3 DNA reads TGTGCCATCAGTGAGCTAAGCGGGGGGGACACAGATACGCAGTATTTT.

With regard to this clone: This sample also contains other DNA sequences that code for the same CDR3. This rearrangement joins TRBV5-1 to TRBJ1-1; no definite D call. The CDR3 is made up of 13 amino acids. The V end was cut by 5 bases, the J end by 1 base, with 9 bases between. The germline V gene encodes CDR1 SGHRS and CDR2 YFSETQ. DNA for the CDR3: TGCGCCAGCAGGGGAGAGGGGAACACTGAAGCTTTCTTT. It is translated as CASRGEGNTEAFF.

This chain uses TRBV30 with TRBJ2-3; unclear D gene. Germline CDR1 GTSNPN, CDR2 SVGIG (reference sequence). This CDR3 contains 14 residues. V was trimmed by 0 bases and J by 2 bases, leaving 9 bases between them. The CDR3 spells CAWSVRGPTDTQYF. CDR3 nucleotides: TGTGCCTGGAGTGTACGTGGGCCCACAGATACGCAGTATTTT. Based on the CDR3 plus reference TRBV30 and TRBJ2-3, the full variable domain is SQTIHQWPATLVQPVGSPLSLECTVEGTSNPNLYWYRQAAGRGLQLLFYSVGIGQISSEVPQNLSASRPQDRQFILSSKKLLLSDSGFYLCAWSVRGPTDTQYFGPGTRLTVL.

CDR3 amino acids: CASRRTGIGAGELFF. In DNA form, the CDR3 reads TGTGCCAGCAGACGAACCGGGATCGGGGCCGGGGAGCTGTTTTTT. The V call is TRBV7-9, the J call TRBJ2-2; possibly TRBD2 for D (5 bases). The CDR3 length is 15 residues. Trimming removed 6 bases from V and 6 bases from J, with 17 bases in between. CDR1 and CDR2 (germline): SEHNR, FQNEAQ (reference sequence).

The chain uses TRBV19 and TRBJ1-6; 8 bases line up with TRBD1. The junction had 6 bases not matched to a gene; V was cut back by 2 bases and J by 6 bases. This CDR3 region has 16 residues. CDR1 is LNHDA and CDR2 is SQIVND in the germline V gene (reference sequence). The CDR3 protein is CASSIQGAVGNSPLHF. The CDR3 DNA reads as TGTGCCAGTAGTATACAGGGGGCGGTAGGTAATTCACCCCTCCACTTT.